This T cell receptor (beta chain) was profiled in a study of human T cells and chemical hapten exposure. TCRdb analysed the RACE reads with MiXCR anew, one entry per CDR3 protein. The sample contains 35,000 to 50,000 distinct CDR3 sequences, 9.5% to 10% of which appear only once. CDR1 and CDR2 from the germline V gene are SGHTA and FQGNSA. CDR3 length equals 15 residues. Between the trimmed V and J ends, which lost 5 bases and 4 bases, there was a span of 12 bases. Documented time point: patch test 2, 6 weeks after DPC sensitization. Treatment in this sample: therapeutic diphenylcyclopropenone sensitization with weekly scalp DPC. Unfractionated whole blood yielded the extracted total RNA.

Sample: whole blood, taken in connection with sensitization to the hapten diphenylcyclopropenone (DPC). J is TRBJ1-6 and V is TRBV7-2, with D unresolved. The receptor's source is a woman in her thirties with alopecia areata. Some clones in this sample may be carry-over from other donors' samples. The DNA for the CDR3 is TGTGCCAGCAGCCCTACGGGCAGTTATAATTCACCCCTCCACTTT. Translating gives CASSPTGSYNSPLHF. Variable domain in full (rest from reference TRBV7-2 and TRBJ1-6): GAGVSQSPSNKVTEKGKDVELRCDPISGHTALYWYRQSLGQGLEFLIYFQGNSAPDKSGLPSDRFSAERTGGSVSTLTIQRTQQEDSAVYLCASSPTGSYNSPLHFGNGTRLTVT.